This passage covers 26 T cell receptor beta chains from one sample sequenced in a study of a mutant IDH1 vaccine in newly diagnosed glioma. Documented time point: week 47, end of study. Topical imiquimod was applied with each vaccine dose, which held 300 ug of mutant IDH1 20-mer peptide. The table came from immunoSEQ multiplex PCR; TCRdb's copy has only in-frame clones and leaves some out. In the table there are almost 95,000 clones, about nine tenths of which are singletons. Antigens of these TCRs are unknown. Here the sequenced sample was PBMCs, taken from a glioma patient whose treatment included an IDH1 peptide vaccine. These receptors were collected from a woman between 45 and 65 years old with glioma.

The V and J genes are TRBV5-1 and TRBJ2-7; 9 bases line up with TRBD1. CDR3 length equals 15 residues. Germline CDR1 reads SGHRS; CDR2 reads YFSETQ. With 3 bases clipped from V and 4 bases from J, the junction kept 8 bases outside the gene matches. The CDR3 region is CASSSGTGWGYEQYF. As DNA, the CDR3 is TGCGCCAGCAGCTCCGGGACAGGGTGGGGTTACGAGCAGTACTTC.

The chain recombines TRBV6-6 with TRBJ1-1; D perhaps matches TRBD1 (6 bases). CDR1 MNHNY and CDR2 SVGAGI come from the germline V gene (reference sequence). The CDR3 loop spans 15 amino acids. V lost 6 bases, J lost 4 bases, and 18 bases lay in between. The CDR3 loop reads CASSLQGRVITEAFF. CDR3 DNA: TGTGCCAGCAGCTTACAGGGACGGGTTATCACTGAAGCTTTCTTT.

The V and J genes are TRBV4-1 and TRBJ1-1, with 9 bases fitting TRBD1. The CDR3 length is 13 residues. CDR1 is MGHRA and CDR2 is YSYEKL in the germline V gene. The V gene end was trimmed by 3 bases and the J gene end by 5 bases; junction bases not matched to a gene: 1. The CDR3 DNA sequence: TGCGCCAGCAGCCAGGACAGGGGTACTGAAGCTTTCTTT. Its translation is CASSQDRGTEAFF.

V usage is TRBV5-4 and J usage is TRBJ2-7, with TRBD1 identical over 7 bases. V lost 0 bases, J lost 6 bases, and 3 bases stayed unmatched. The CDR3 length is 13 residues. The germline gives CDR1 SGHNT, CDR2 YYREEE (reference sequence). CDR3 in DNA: TGTGCCAGCAGCTTGGTGGCAGGGGGCGAGCAGTACTTC. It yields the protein CASSLVAGGEQYF.

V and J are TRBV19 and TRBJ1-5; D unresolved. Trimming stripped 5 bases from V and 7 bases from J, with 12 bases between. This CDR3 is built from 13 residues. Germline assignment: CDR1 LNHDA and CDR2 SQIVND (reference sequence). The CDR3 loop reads CASSRGAEQPQHF. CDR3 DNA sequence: TGTGCCAGTAGTCGAGGAGCCGAACAGCCCCAGCATTTT.

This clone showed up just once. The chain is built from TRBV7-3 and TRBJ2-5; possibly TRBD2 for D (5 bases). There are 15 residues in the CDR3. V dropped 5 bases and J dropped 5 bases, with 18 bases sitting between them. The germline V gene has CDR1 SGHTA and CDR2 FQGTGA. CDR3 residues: CASSPAPTGGETQYF. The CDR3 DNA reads TGTGCCAGCAGCCCCGCACCTACGGGCGGGGAGACCCAGTACTTC.

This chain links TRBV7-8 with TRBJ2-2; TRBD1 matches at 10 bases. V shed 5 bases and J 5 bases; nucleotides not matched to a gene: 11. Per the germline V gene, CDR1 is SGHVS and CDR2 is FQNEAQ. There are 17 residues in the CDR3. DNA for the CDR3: TGTGCCAGCAGCCCCTTATTAGGACAGGGGGGGACCGGGGAGCTGTTTTTT. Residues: CASSPLLGQGGTGELFF.

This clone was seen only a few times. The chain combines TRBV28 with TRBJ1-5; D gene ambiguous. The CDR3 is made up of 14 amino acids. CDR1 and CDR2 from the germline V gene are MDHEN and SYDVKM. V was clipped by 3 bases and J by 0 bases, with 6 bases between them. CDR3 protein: CASSFSYSNQPQHF. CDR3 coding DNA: TGTGCCAGCAGTTTTTCGTATAGCAATCAGCCCCAGCATTTT.

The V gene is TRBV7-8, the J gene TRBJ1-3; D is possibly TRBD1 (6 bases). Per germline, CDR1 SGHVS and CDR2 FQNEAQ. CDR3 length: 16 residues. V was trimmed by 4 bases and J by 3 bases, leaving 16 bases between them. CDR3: CASSSAQGFDGNTIYF. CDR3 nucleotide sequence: TGTGCCAGCAGCTCCGCCCAGGGGTTCGATGGAAACACCATATATTTT.

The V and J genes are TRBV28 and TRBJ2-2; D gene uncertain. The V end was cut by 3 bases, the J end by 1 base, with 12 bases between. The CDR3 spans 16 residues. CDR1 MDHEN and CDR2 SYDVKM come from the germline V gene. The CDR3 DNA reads TGTGCCAGCAGTTTTTGGGGATCCTTGAACACCGGGGAGCTGTTTTTT. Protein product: CASSFWGSLNTGELFF.

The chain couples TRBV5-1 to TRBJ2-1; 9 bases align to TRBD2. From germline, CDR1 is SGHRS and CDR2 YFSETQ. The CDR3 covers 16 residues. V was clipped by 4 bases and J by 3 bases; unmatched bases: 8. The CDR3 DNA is TGCGCCAGCAGCGGCTTGGGACTAGCAAACTACAATGAGCAGTTCTTC. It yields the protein CASSGLGLANYNEQFF.

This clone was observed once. DNA for the CDR3: TGTGCCTGGAGTGTCGGGGAGACGGTTAACTATGGCTACACCTTC. Residues: CAWSVGETVNYGYTF. The chain recombines TRBV30 with TRBJ1-2; no clear D gene. This CDR3 comprises 15 residues. The germline gives CDR1 GTSNPN, CDR2 SVGIG (reference sequence). V was clipped by 0 bases and J by 1 base, with 12 bases between them.

The CDR3 reads CASSLVGGSVEQYF. DNA of the CDR3: TGCGCCAGCAGCTTGGTCGGCGGGTCGGTCGAGCAGTACTTC. The J gene is TRBJ2-7, the V gene TRBV5-1; D might be TRBD2 (5 bases). Trimming pared 0 bases from V and 6 bases from J, leaving 13 bases between. CDR1 and CDR2 (germline): SGHRS, YFSETQ. The CDR3 is made up of 14 amino acids.

CDR3 coding DNA: TGTGCCAGCAGCTCCGGGTTAAGGGCGGACACCTTC. It is translated as CASSSGLRADTF. The chain combines TRBV7-9 with TRBJ1-2; D gene ambiguous. The CDR3 is 12 amino acids. Trimming took 4 bases from V and 12 from J, leaving 15 bases between them. Per germline, CDR1 SEHNR and CDR2 FQNEAQ (reference sequence).

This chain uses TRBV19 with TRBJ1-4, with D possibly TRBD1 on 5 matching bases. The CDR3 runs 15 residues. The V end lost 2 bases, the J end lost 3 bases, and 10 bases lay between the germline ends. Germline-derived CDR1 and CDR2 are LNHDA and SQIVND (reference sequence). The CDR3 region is CASSIRGFPNEKLFF. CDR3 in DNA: TGTGCCAGTAGTATACGGGGGTTTCCTAATGAAAAACTGTTTTTT.

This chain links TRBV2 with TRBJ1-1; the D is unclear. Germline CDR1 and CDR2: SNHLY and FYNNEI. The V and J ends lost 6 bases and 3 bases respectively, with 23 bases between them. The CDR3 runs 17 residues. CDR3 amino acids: CASSSSRGYFGDTEAFF. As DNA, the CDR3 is TGTGCCAGCAGCTCCTCCCGAGGGTACTTCGGGGACACTGAAGCTTTCTTT. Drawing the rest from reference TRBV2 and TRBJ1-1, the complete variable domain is EPEVTQTPSHQVTQMGQEVILRCVPISNHLYFYWYRQILGQKVEFLVSFYNNEISEKSEIFDDQFSVERPDGSNFTLKIRSTKLEDSAMYFCASSSSRGYFGDTEAFFGQGTRLTVV.

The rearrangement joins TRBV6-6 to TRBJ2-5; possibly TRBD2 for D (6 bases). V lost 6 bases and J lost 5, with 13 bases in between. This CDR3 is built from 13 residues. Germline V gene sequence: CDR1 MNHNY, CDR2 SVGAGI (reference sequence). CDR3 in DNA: TGTGCCAGCAGCAAGACTAGTAGGGAGACCCAGTACTTC. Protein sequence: CASSKTSRETQYF.

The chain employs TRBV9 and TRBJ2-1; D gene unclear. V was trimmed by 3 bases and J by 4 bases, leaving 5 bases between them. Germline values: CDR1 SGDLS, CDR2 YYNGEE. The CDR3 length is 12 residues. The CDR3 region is CASSARYNEQFF. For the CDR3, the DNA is TGTGCCAGCAGCGCCAGGTACAATGAGCAGTTCTTC.

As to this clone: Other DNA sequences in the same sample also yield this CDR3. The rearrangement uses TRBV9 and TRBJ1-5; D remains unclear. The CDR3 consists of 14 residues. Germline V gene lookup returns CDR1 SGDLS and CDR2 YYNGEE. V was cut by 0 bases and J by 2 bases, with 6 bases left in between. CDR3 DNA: TGTGCCAGCAGCGTAGATGGGGGCAATCAGCCCCAGCATTTT. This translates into CASSVDGGNQPQHF.

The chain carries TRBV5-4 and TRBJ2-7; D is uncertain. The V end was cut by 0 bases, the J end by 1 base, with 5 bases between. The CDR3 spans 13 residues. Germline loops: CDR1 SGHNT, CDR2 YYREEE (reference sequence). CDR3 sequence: CASSLAGSYEQYF. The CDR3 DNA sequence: TGTGCCAGCAGCTTGGCCGGTTCCTACGAGCAGTACTTC.

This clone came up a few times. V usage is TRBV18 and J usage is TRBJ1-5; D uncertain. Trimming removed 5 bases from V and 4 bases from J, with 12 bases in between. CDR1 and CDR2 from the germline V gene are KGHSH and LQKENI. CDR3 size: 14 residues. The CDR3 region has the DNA TGTGCCAGCTCAGCGGACGGGGAGAATCAGCCCCAGCATTTT. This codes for CASSADGENQPQHF.

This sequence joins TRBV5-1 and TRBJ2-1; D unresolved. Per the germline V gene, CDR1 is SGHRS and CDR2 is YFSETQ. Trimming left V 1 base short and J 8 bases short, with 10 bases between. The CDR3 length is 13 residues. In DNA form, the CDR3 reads TGCGCCAGCAGCTTGCCAGCTAGGGATGAGCAGTTCTTC. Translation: CASSLPARDEQFF.

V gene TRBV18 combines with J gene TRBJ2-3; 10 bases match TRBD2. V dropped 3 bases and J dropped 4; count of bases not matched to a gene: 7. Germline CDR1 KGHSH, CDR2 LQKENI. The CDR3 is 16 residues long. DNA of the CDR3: TGTGCCAGCTCACCGGGGCTAGCGGGAGCCTCAGATACGCAGTATTTT. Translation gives CASSPGLAGASDTQYF.

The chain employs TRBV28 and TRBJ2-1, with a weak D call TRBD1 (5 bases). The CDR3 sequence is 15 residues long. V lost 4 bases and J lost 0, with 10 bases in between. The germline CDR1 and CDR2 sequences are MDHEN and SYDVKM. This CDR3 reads CASSYRMSSYNEQFF. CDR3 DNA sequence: TGTGCCAGCAGTTACAGGATGAGCTCCTACAATGAGCAGTTCTTC. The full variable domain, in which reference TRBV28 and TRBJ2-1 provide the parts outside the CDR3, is DVKVTQSSRYLVKRTGEKVFLECVQDMDHENMFWYRQDPGLGLRLIYFSYDVKMKEKGDIPEGYSVSREKKERFSLILESASTNQTSMYLCASSYRMSSYNEQFFGPGTRLTVL.

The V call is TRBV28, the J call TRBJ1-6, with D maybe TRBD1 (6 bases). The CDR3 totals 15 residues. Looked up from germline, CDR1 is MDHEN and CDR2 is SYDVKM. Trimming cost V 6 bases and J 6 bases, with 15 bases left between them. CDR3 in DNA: TGTGCCAGCAGCCTTCGGACAGAACTTAATTCACCCCTCCACTTT. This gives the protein CASSLRTELNSPLHF.

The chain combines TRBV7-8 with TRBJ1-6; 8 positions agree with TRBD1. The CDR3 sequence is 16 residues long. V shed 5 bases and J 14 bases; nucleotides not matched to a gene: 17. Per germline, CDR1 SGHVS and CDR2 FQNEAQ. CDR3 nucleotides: TGTGCCAGCAGCCCCAAACGAACAGGGGGGTCCTCGGCCCTCCACTTT. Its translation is CASSPKRTGGSSALHF.